Presented here are 29 T cell receptor beta chains from one specimen sequenced in a study of cytomegalovirus exposure and HLA in healthy donors listed by TCRdb under 2017. The library was produced with the immunoSEQ multiplex PCR assay. For the multiplex PCR, a mixture combining 60 forward primers for TCR Vbeta segments and 13 reverse primers for TCR Jbeta segments was used. TCRdb took this table from immuneACCESS and kept in-frame rearrangements with V and J called. Such tables lack part of the clones; where checked against another copy, unresolved V genes explain under half of the gap, and the rest is unexplained. This sample holds 180,000 or so clones; 75% to 85% were observed only once. The ten largest clones take up roughly 2.5% of the sample. The sample taken for sequencing was PBMCs. The source of these receptors is a woman in her twenties or thirties in good health and CMV-seropositive.

This clone came up once. The chain links TRBV7-9 to TRBJ2-2, with 9 bases identical to TRBD1. Germline V gives CDR1 SEHNR, CDR2 FQNEAQ (reference sequence). After removal of 4 bases from V and 1 base from J, the junction contained 1 base not matched to a gene. The CDR3 has 15 amino acids. The CDR3: CASSWGQGNTGELFF. CDR3 bases: TGTGCCAGCAGCTGGGGACAGGGGAACACCGGGGAGCTGTTTTTT.

V is TRBV5-1 and J is TRBJ2-5, with 7 bases fitting TRBD1. The J segment lost 5 bases and the V segment lost 4 bases, leaving 11 bases of the junction unmatched. Germline V gene lookup returns CDR1 SGHRS and CDR2 YFSETQ. The CDR3 is made up of 15 amino acids. CDR3 in amino acids: CASSPNRGLRETQYF. The CDR3, as DNA: TGCGCCAGCAGCCCGAACAGGGGCTTGCGGGAGACCCAGTACTTC.

The chain joins TRBV13 to TRBJ2-3, with D tentatively TRBD2 (5 bases). The CDR3 has 11 residues. The germline V and J ends were trimmed by 5 bases and 10 bases, with 10 bases remaining between them. Germline-derived CDR1 and CDR2 are PRHDT and FYEKMQ (reference sequence). In nucleotides, the CDR3 is TGTGCCAGCAGCCTCCACGGGGCGCAGTATTTT. Protein product: CASSLHGAQYF.

This clone occurred a few times. The gene calls are TRBV4-1 and TRBJ2-7; 9 bases align to TRBD2. The germline V gene has CDR1 MGHRA and CDR2 YSYEKL. The CDR3 covers 15 residues. J gave up 0 bases and V 2 bases, and 2 bases lay outside the gene matches. The CDR3 here is CASSQQRGASYEQYF. The CDR3 coding sequence is TGCGCCAGCAGCCAACAGCGGGGGGCCTCCTACGAGCAGTACTTC.

This chain connects TRBV7-2 to TRBJ2-3, with 11 bases fitting TRBD2. Germline assignment: CDR1 SGHTA and CDR2 FQGNSA. This CDR3 spans 18 amino acids. V gave up 0 bases and J gave up 3 bases; unmatched junction bases: 8. In DNA form, the CDR3 reads TGTGCCAGCAGCTTAGCCACGCTAGCGGGGGGCGTAACAGATACGCAGTATTTT. It translates to CASSLATLAGGVTDTQYF.

The sample holds one count of this clone. V gene TRBV7-6 combines with J gene TRBJ1-2; 9 nucleotides agree with TRBD1. CDR3 length: 15 residues. CDR1 is SGHVS and CDR2 is FNYEAQ in the germline V gene. V lost 4 bases, J lost 4 bases, and 7 bases stayed unmatched. Here the CDR3 reads CASSSTGGVGYGYTF. DNA of the CDR3: TGTGCCAGCAGCTCCACAGGGGGCGTCGGCTATGGCTACACCTTC.

The chain carries TRBV5-1 and TRBJ2-5; possible D gene TRBD1, 5 bases. The CDR3 length is 13 residues. The germline V gene encodes CDR1 SGHRS and CDR2 YFSETQ. Trimming stripped 1 base from V and 5 bases from J, with 9 bases between. CDR3 DNA: TGCGCCAGCAGCTTGACAGGTGACGAGACCCAGTACTTC. It is translated as CASSLTGDETQYF.

On this clone itself: A junction end diverges from the germline sequence, so it may reflect a read error. This chain joins TRBV5-4 and TRBJ2-3; perhaps D is TRBD1 or TRBD2 (6 bases each). The germline V gene has CDR1 SGHNT and CDR2 YYREEE (reference sequence). This CDR3 has 15 residues. CDR3 DNA: TGTGCCAGCAACTTGGGAGGACAGTTCACAGATACGCAGTATTTT. Amino acid sequence: CASNLGGQFTDTQYF.

The chain's CDR3 is CASSDSQTANTEAFF. Here the CDR3 DNA reads TGTGCCAGCAGTGACTCGCAGACAGCCAACACTGAAGCTTTCTTT. The chain is built from TRBV6-4 and TRBJ1-1; D possibly corresponds to TRBD1 (5 bases). The germline V and J ends were trimmed by 0 bases and 2 bases, with 10 bases remaining between them. Germline assignment: CDR1 MRHNA and CDR2 SNTAGT. The CDR3 runs 15 residues.

The chain links TRBV4-2 to TRBJ2-2; tentatively, D is TRBD1 (7 bases). V was shortened by 4 bases and J by 5 bases, with 14 bases between the two germline ends. The CDR3 has 15 amino acids. Germline CDR1 LGHNA, CDR2 YNFKEQ. The CDR3 loop is CASSLTTGRTGELFF. CDR3 DNA sequence: TGTGCCAGCAGCCTTACGACAGGGAGGACCGGGGAGCTGTTTTTT.

The V call is TRBV27, the J call TRBJ2-7, with D maybe TRBD2 (6 bases). This CDR3 comprises 14 residues. Per the germline V gene, CDR1 is MNHEY and CDR2 is SMNVEV (reference sequence). V was cut by 5 bases and J by 0 bases, with 11 bases left in between. In nucleotides, the CDR3 is TGTGCCAGCAGTGGGACTCTGAGCTCCTACGAGCAGTACTTC. Translating it yields CASSGTLSSYEQYF.

The chain couples TRBV7-6 to TRBJ1-4; D gene ambiguous. CDR3 size: 13 residues. Trimming took off 5 bases at V and 0 bases at J, with 4 bases between the two ends. Germline V gene lookup returns CDR1 SGHVS and CDR2 FNYEAQ. The CDR3: CASSLSTNEKLFF. The CDR3 DNA reads as TGTGCCAGCAGCCTATCAACTAATGAAAAACTGTTTTTT.

This clone appeared once. The chain's CDR3 is CASSPLAGRATDTQYF. Here the CDR3 DNA reads TGTGCCAGCAGTCCTTTAGCGGGGAGGGCGACAGATACGCAGTATTTT. The chain couples TRBV28 to TRBJ2-3, with 8 bases fitting TRBD2. Germline values: CDR1 MDHEN, CDR2 SYDVKM. The CDR3 sequence is 16 residues long. Trimming cost V 5 bases and J 3 bases; bases outside gene matches: 10.

This chain joins TRBV7-2 and TRBJ2-6, with 11 bases fitting TRBD1. The CDR3 contains 16 residues. CDR1 is SGHTA and CDR2 is FQGNSA in the germline V gene. Trimming took 11 bases from V and 4 from J; bases not matched to a gene: 10. The CDR3 loop reads CAGRDRGDSGANVLTF. Here the CDR3 DNA reads TGTGCCGGCCGGGACAGGGGGGACTCCGGGGCCAACGTCCTGACTTTC. Drawing the rest from reference TRBV7-2 and TRBJ2-6, the complete variable domain is GAGVSQSPSNKVTEKGKDVELRCDPISGHTALYWYRQSLGQGLEFLIYFQGNSAPDKSGLPSDRFSAERTGGSVSTLTIQRTQQEDSAVYLCAGRDRGDSGANVLTFGAGSRLTVL.

This clone was seen only once. This chain's CDR3 is CASSERTGQEDTQYF. In DNA form, the CDR3 reads TGTGCCAGCAGCGAGCGGACAGGGCAAGAAGATACGCAGTATTTT. J is TRBJ2-3 and V is TRBV7-6, with 8 positions matching TRBD1. This CDR3 is 15 amino acids long. Germline V lookup: CDR1 SGHVS, CDR2 FNYEAQ. After removal of 5 bases from V and 5 bases from J, the junction contained 9 bases not matched to a gene.

This chain joins TRBV27 and TRBJ1-5, with 9 bases lining up with TRBD1. Per the germline V gene, CDR1 is MNHEY and CDR2 is SMNVEV (reference sequence). V lost 5 bases and J lost 3; bases outside the gene matches: 5. The CDR3 is made up of 15 amino acids. The CDR3 DNA reads as TGTGCCAGCAGTCCAGGGGACAGGGTCAATCAGCCCCAGCATTTT. Translation gives CASSPGDRVNQPQHF.

Only one count was recorded for this clone. CDR3 coding DNA: TGTGCCAGCAGCTTCCGCAGGACTGGGGATAGGGAGACCCAGTACTTC. Translation gives CASSFRRTGDRETQYF. This chain joins TRBV7-9 and TRBJ2-5; D possibly corresponds to TRBD2 (5 bases). The length of the CDR3 is 16 residues. The V gene lost 3 bases and the J gene lost 5 bases, with 19 bases spanning the gap. Per the germline V gene, CDR1 is SEHNR and CDR2 is FQNEAQ (reference sequence).

V usage is TRBV6-1 and J usage is TRBJ1-5; no reliable D call. The V gene's germline CDR1 is MNHNS and CDR2 SASEGT. The V end was cut by 6 bases, the J end by 0 bases, with 9 bases between. CDR3 length: 14 amino acids. CDR3 protein: CASRPAYSNQPQHF. The CDR3 DNA follows: TGTGCCAGCAGGCCAGCGTATAGCAATCAGCCCCAGCATTTT.

V gene TRBV4-1 combines with J gene TRBJ1-2; maybe TRBD1 (6 bases). CDR3 length equals 16 residues. The V end lost 0 bases, the J end lost 0 bases, and 11 bases lay between the germline ends. Per the germline V gene, CDR1 is MGHRA and CDR2 is YSYEKL. The CDR3 sequence is CASSQDHTGSNYGYTF. The CDR3, as DNA: TGCGCCAGCAGCCAAGATCATACAGGGTCTAACTATGGCTACACCTTC.

On this clone itself: One end of the junction fails to match germline, which may point to a read error. The sample carries other DNA sequences with the same CDR3. V gene TRBV4-3 combines with J gene TRBJ2-7; possibly TRBD2 for D (5 bases). The length of the CDR3 is 13 residues. CDR1 is LGHNA and CDR2 is YSLEER in the germline V gene. The DNA of the CDR3 is TGCGCCAGCAGTCAAGATTTGTGGAGGGAGCAGTACTTC. Translation gives CASSQDLWREQYF.

J is TRBJ1-2 and V is TRBV7-2; tentatively, D is TRBD1 (5 bases). This CDR3 has 16 residues. Trimming took off 4 bases at V and 2 bases at J, with 17 bases between the two ends. Germline-derived CDR1 and CDR2 are SGHTA and FQGNSA. DNA of the CDR3: TGTGCCAGCAGCTCGGGAGGGGTCCGGGGGAACTATGGCTACACCTTC. Translation gives CASSSGGVRGNYGYTF.

This clone was recorded once. The V gene is TRBV5-1, the J gene TRBJ1-2, with D maybe TRBD1 (5 bases). The length of the CDR3 is 14 residues. Germline lookup yields CDR1 SGHRS and CDR2 YFSETQ. Trimming shortened V by 6 bases and J by 2 bases, and 14 bases separated the two germline ends. In DNA form, the CDR3 reads TGCGCCAGCACCGGGGGAGGATCCAACTATGGCTACACCTTC. Translation: CASTGGGSNYGYTF. Full variable domain (remainder filled in from reference TRBV5-1 and TRBJ1-2): KAGVTQTPRYLIKTRGQQVTLSCSPISGHRSVSWYQQTPGQGLQFLFEYFSETQRNKGNFPGRFSGRQFSNSRSEMNVSTLELGDSALYLCASTGGGSNYGYTFGSGTRLTVV.

The chain couples TRBV27 to TRBJ2-4, with 7 nucleotides matching TRBD2. Germline values: CDR1 MNHEY, CDR2 SMNVEV (reference sequence). This CDR3 contains 13 residues. After removal of 7 bases from V and 7 bases from J, the junction contained 7 bases not matched to a gene. The CDR3 reads CASMGGAGNIQYF. The CDR3, as DNA: TGTGCCAGCATGGGAGGGGCAGGGAACATTCAGTACTTC.

This chain joins TRBV6-6 and TRBJ1-5, with D unresolved. V lost 0 bases and J 4 bases, leaving 13 bases between the germline ends. The length of the CDR3 is 16 residues. Germline CDR1 MNHNY, CDR2 SVGAGI (reference sequence). The CDR3: CASSYSVWNSNQPQHF. The DNA for the CDR3 is TGTGCCAGCAGTTACTCGGTTTGGAACAGTAATCAGCCCCAGCATTTT.

The CDR3 reads CASSYVDSSYEQYF. The CDR3 coding sequence is TGTGCCAGCAGTTACGTTGACAGCTCCTACGAGCAGTACTTC. V is TRBV6-6 and J is TRBJ2-7, with D possibly being TRBD1 (5 bases). V lost 2 bases, J lost 0 bases, and 8 bases lay in between. CDR1 and CDR2 (germline): MNHNY, SVGAGI (reference sequence). This CDR3 spans 14 amino acids.

The genes are TRBV28 and TRBJ2-5; D remains ambiguous. Germline V lookup: CDR1 MDHEN, CDR2 SYDVKM. The CDR3 runs to 13 residues. Trimming removed 7 bases at V and 5 bases at J, with 14 bases between. This chain's CDR3 is CASTFTPRETQYF. CDR3 coding DNA: TGTGCCAGCACCTTCACGCCACGGGAGACCCAGTACTTC.

The chain couples TRBV7-2 to TRBJ2-7, with D perhaps TRBD1 (6 bases). V was pared by 6 bases and J by 9 bases, with 18 bases between. Germline loops: CDR1 SGHTA, CDR2 FQGNSA. CDR3 length: 13 amino acids. CDR3 loop: CASSSPGQLGQYF. CDR3 nucleotide sequence: TGTGCCAGCAGTTCTCCGGGACAACTCGGGCAGTACTTC.

The genes are TRBV19 and TRBJ1-1; D is ambiguous. Germline V CDR1 and CDR2: LNHDA, SQIVND (reference sequence). V lost 5 bases, J lost 3 bases, and 16 bases lay in between. This CDR3 region has 15 residues. CDR3 coding DNA: TGTGCCAGTAGTGGGCGGGGAAGTGGGGACACTGAAGCTTTCTTT. Protein: CASSGRGSGDTEAFF.

The rearrangement links TRBV5-4 to TRBJ2-3; TRBD2 aligns across 10 bases. The CDR3 contains 16 residues. The germline CDR1 and CDR2 sequences are SGHNT and YYREEE (reference sequence). With 5 bases clipped from V and 4 bases from J, the junction kept 10 bases outside the gene matches. CDR3 bases: TGTGCCAGCAGGATCTCTAGCGGGGGAGGAGCAGATACGCAGTATTTT. Translation gives CASRISSGGGADTQYF.